These T cell receptor beta chains were read from a single sample in a study of CD8 T cells in Susac syndrome. Via MiXCR, TCRdb re-called the immunoSEQ multiplex PCR reads, giving one row per CDR3 protein. The table includes about 280,000 distinct CDR3 sequences, about 85% detected once. Source material: CD8+ T cells from PBMCs. These receptors all come from a human donor with multiple sclerosis. CDR3s include the opening cysteine and the closing phenylalanine or tryptophan. A D gene is named only where the DNA matches it firmly. A row's size may be missing; if present it is once, few, many or a size class.

15	-	TRBJ2-7	TRBD2	TRBV29-1	TGCAGCGTTGTTCTGGCGGGAGGGCCACTCCGCGAGCAGTACTTC	CSVVLAGGPLREQYF
18	-	TRBJ2-5	TRBD2	TRBV27	TGTGCCAGCAGAGAGGGACTAGCGGGAGGCCCCCTCAAAGAGACCCAGTACTTC	CASREGLAGGPLKETQYF
16	-	TRBJ2-5	-	TRBV28	TGTGCCAGCACCACCGTACGGGGTTCGGATCAAGAGACCCAGTACTTC	CASTTVRGSDQETQYF
15	-	TRBJ2-7	-	TRBV28	TGTGCCAGCAGGGGGGGGGCGGAAAGGCCCTACGAGCAGTACTTC	CASRGGAERPYEQYF
14	-	TRBJ1-6	TRBD1	TRBV9	TGTGCCAGCGGAATACAGGGGGCGAATTCACCCCTCCACTTT	CASGIQGANSPLHF
14	-	TRBJ1-1	-	TRBV2	TGTGCCAGCACTAGGGGACCGGCGAACACTGAAGCTTTCTTT	CASTRGPANTEAFF
13	few	TRBJ2-1	-	TRBV5-1	TGCGCCAGCAGCTTGGTGTACAACGATGAGCAGTTCTTC	CASSLVYNDEQFF
11	-	TRBJ1-1	-	TRBV29-1	TGCAGCGCCCAGGAGAACACTGAAGCTTTCTTT	CSAQENTEAFF
12	-	TRBJ2-3	-	TRBV27	TGTGCCAGCAGTCCCCCAAAAGCTACGCAGTATTTT	CASSPPKATQYF
18	once	TRBJ2-6	-	TRBV10-3	TGTGCCATCACCTACAGGGCTACCGACCTCTCTGGGGCCAACGTCCTGACTTTC	CAITYRATDLSGANVLTF
12	-	TRBJ2-3	-	TRBV2	TGTGCCAGCAGGGGGGTGACAGATACGCAGTATTTT	CASRGVTDTQYF
16	-	TRBJ2-5	-	TRBV12-3/TRBV12-4	TGTGCCAGCAGTTTTAGGTACCAGGGGAGGGAGGAGACCCAGTACTTC	CASSFRYQGREETQYF
16	-	TRBJ2-1	TRBD2	TRBV19	TGTGCCAGTAGTATCTCCGGGACTAGCGGATACAATGAGCAGTTCTTC	CASSISGTSGYNEQFF
14	-	TRBJ2-7	-	TRBV20-1	TGCAGTGCTAGAGCTGAAGACAGTTCCTACGAGCAGTACTTC	CSARAEDSSYEQYF
12	-	TRBJ1-2	TRBD1	TRBV27	TGTGCCAGCTGGACAGGGAACTATGGCTACACCTTC	CASWTGNYGYTF
16	-	TRBJ2-1	-	TRBV11-1	TGTGCCAGCGGCCGGAGTCGAGGGAGAGGCCACAATGAGCAGTTCTTC	CASGRSRGRGHNEQFF
14	-	TRBJ1-4	TRBD1	TRBV4-1	TGCGCCAGCAGCACCGGGACAGGGGCCGAAAAACTGTTTTTT	CASSTGTGAEKLFF
10	-	TRBJ2-1	-	TRBV29-1	TGCAGCGTTTTTTCTCATGAGCAGTTCTTC	CSVFSHEQFF
16	-	TRBJ2-7	TRBD1	TRBV6-5	TGTGCCAGCAGTTACTTCCGGGACAGGGGGAGCTACGAGCAGTACTTC	CASSYFRDRGSYEQYF
16	-	TRBJ2-6	-	TRBV28	TGTGCCAGCAGCGCGGGGACATGGGAAGGGGCCAACGTCCTGACTTTC	CASSAGTWEGANVLTF
17	-	TRBJ1-2	TRBD1	TRBV9	TGTGCCAGCAGCGGAACCGGGACAGGGGGCCTCGTCTATGGCTACACCTTC	CASSGTGTGGLVYGYTF
14	-	TRBJ1-1	-	TRBV7-9	TGTGCCAGCACTGGCGCGGGGCCCAACACTGAAGCTTTCTTT	CASTGAGPNTEAFF
15	-	TRBJ1-2	-	TRBV21-1	TGTGCCAGCAGCCCCCTCGGGGGGCAGCCAGGAGGCTACACCTTC	CASSPLGGQPGGYTF
14	-	TRBJ2-7	-	TRBV9	TGTGCCAGCAGCGTAGACGGAGGGGGCTACGAGCAGTACTTC	CASSVDGGGYEQYF
14	-	TRBJ2-7	-	TRBV12-3/TRBV12-4	TGTGCCAGCAGTTTATCCTCCACCTCCTACGAGCAGTACTTC	CASSLSSTSYEQYF
16	-	TRBJ2-2	TRBD2	TRBV20-1	TGCAGTGCTAGAGATCTAGCGGGAAGCGGCACCGGGGAGCTGTTTTTT	CSARDLAGSGTGELFF
14	once	TRBJ1-1	TRBD1	TRBV4-1	TGCGCCAGCAGCCAACCGGGGACAGCCACTGAAGCTTTCTTT	CASSQPGTATEAFF
18	-	TRBJ2-3	TRBD2	TRBV9	TGTGCCAGCAGCGTAGCTCTCGGGCTAGCGGGAGGATCGGATACGCAGTATTTT	CASSVALGLAGGSDTQYF
15	-	TRBJ2-2	-	TRBV20-1	TGCAGTGCTAGAGGCCGGACCGCCGGACGCGGGGAGCTGTTTTTT	CSARGRTAGRGELFF
13	-	TRBJ1-2	-	TRBV28	TGTGCCAGCAGTTTAGCCAGGGGAGAGGGCTACACCTTC	CASSLARGEGYTF
13	-	TRBJ1-2	TRBD1	TRBV27	TGTGCCAGCCGCGGGCAGGGGGCGCAGGGCTACACCTTC	CASRGQGAQGYTF
14	-	TRBJ2-5	-	TRBV5-1	TGCGCCAGCAGCTGGGGGTACGGGGACGAGACCCAGTACTTC	CASSWGYGDETQYF
15	-	TRBJ2-4	TRBD2	TRBV9	TGTGCCAGCAGCCCCCGCGGGGGGGCCAAAAACATTCAGTACTTC	CASSPRGGAKNIQYF
12	-	TRBJ1-2	TRBD1	TRBV2	TGTGCCAGCAGGAGGGACAGCTATGGCTACACCTTC	CASRRDSYGYTF
13	-	TRBJ2-7	-	TRBV9	TGTGCCAGCAGCGTAGCGGAGAACCACGAGCAGTACTTC	CASSVAENHEQYF
15	few	TRBJ1-1	-	TRBV5-1	TGCGCCAGCAGCTTGGCTCGGCCGATGAACACTGAAGCTTTCTTT	CASSLARPMNTEAFF
15	-	TRBJ1-1	-	TRBV27	TGTGCCAGCAGTTTATTTACGGGAGTACGGACTGAAGCTTTCTTT	CASSLFTGVRTEAFF
14	-	TRBJ2-5	-	TRBV10-3	TGTGCCATCAGTGGCCCGCGGCGCGTGGGGACCCAGTACTTC	CAISGPRRVGTQYF
13	few	TRBJ2-7	-	TRBV7-9	TGTGCCAGCAGCTCGGACAACTCCTACGAGCAGTACTTC	CASSSDNSYEQYF
13	-	TRBJ1-1	-	TRBV20-1	TGCAGTGCTAGGACAGGAGAGAACACTGAAGCTTTCTTT	CSARTGENTEAFF
15	-	TRBJ2-7	TRBD2	TRBV5-1	TGCGCCAGCAGCTTGGCGGCTAGCGGCTCCTACGAGCAGTACTTC	CASSLAASGSYEQYF
13	-	TRBJ2-3	-	TRBV6-5	TGTGCCAGCAGTTACTCGAACACAGATACGCAGTATTTT	CASSYSNTDTQYF
16	-	TRBJ2-6	-	TRBV6-1	TGTGCCAGCAGTGAACGGAGGACGAGAGGGGCCAACGTCCTGACTTTC	CASSERRTRGANVLTF
14	-	TRBJ2-7	TRBD1	TRBV10-3	TGTGCCATCGGCGTTCAGGGACAGGGGAGGGAGCAGTACTTC	CAIGVQGQGREQYF
12	-	TRBJ2-2	-	TRBV10-3	TGTGCCATCAGTGAAATGCCCGGGGAGCTGTTTTTT	CAISEMPGELFF
14	-	TRBJ1-1	-	TRBV15	TGTGCCACCAGCAGAGATACGATGAACACTGAAGCTTTCTTT	CATSRDTMNTEAFF
14	-	TRBJ2-2	-	TRBV6-4	TGTGCCAGCAGGAGGGCAGGGCGAGGCGGGGAGCTGTTTTTT	CASRRAGRGGELFF
12	-	TRBJ1-1	-	TRBV6-1	TGTGCCAGCAGTGTTATGAACACTGAAGCTTTCTTT	CASSVMNTEAFF
14	-	TRBJ2-7	TRBD2	TRBV27	TGTGCCAGTAAGAGCGGGAGGGCCGTTCTCGAGCAGTACTTC	CASKSGRAVLEQYF
17	-	TRBJ1-2	-	TRBV15	TGTGCCACCAGCAGAGAACTAGAGTTGGCAGGAAACTATGGCTACACCTTC	CATSRELELAGNYGYTF
16	-	TRBJ2-7	TRBD2	TRBV4-1	TGCGCCAGCAGCCCGTCACTAGCGGGAGGTGTGTACGAGCAGTACTTC	CASSPSLAGGVYEQYF
15	-	TRBJ2-1	-	TRBV4-1	TGCGCCAGCAGCCAAGCGGGACCGACTCACAATGAGCAGTTCTTC	CASSQAGPTHNEQFF
15	-	TRBJ2-1	TRBD2	TRBV4-2	TGTGCCAGCGGGGGGGGACTAGCGGGTTACAATGAGCAGTTCTTC	CASGGGLAGYNEQFF